The source of this T cell receptor (beta chain) is a study of early T cells in non-severe SARS-CoV-2 infection. Unique molecular identifiers were affixed to single, distinct cDNA molecules. TCRdb analysed the 5' RACE reads with MiXCR anew, one entry per CDR3 protein. The sample shows about 66,000 distinct CDR3 sequences, roughly 18% of them seen only once. With 3 bases removed from V and 3 bases from J, the gap between germline ends came to 14 bases. In germline, CDR1 is SGHAT, CDR2 FQNNGV. This CDR3 is built from 16 residues. The chain links TRBV11-2 to TRBJ1-4, with D possibly being TRBD1 (5 bases). This receptor was taken from an adult who was a healthcare worker with PCR-confirmed SARS-CoV-2 infection or an uninfected control (not recorded which). The source material was whole blood, sampled at baseline. CDR3 DNA sequence: TGTGCCAGCAGCTTCAGTCGGGGCGCGGCTAATGAAAAACTGTTTTTT. Translating it yields CASSFSRGAANEKLFF.